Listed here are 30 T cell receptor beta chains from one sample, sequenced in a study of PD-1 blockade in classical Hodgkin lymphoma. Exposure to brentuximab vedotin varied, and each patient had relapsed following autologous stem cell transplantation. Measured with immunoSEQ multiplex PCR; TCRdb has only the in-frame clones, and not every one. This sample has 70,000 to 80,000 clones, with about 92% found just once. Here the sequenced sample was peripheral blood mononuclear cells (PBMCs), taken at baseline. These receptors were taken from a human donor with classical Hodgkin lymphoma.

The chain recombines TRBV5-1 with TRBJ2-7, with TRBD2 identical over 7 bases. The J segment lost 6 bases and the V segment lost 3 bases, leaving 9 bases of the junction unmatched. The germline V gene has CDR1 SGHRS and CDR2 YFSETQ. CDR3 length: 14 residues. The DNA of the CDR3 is TGCGCCAGCAGCTCGGAGGCGGGAGATCGCGAGCAGTACTTC. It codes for CASSSEAGDREQYF.

CDR3 amino acids: CASSLKQDGWTATNEKLFF. In nucleotides, the CDR3 is TGTGCCAGCAGCTTAAAGCAGGACGGGTGGACAGCAACTAATGAAAAACTGTTTTTT. The chain couples TRBV7-3 to TRBJ1-4; TRBD1 is a possible D gene (6 bases). Trimming stripped 1 base from V and 0 bases from J, with 18 bases between. CDR3 length: 19 amino acids. Germline loops: CDR1 SGHTA, CDR2 FQGTGA.

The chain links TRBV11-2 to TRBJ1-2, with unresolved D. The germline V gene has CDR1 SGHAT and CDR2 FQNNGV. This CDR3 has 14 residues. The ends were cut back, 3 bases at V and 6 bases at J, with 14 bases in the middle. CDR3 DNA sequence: TGTGCCAGCAGCTTGGGGAGCGACGGGGATGGCTACACCTTC. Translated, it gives CASSLGSDGDGYTF.

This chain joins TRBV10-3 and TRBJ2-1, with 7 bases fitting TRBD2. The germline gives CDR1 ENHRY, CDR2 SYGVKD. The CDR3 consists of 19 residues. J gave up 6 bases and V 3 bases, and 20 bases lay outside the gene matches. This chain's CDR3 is CAISDGGVNFREKSNEQFF. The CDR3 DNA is TGTGCCATCAGTGATGGGGGGGTGAATTTCCGGGAGAAATCCAATGAGCAGTTCTTC.

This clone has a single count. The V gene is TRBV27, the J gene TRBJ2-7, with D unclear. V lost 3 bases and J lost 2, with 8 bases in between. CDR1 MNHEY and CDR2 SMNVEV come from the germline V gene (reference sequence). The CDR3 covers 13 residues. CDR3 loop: CASSLGRPYEQYF. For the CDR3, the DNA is TGTGCCAGCAGTTTGGGCAGACCCTACGAGCAGTACTTC.

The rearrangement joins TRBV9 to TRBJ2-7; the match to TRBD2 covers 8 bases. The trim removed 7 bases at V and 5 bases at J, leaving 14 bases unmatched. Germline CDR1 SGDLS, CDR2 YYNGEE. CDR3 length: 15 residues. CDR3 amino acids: CASSSGLTGGDEQYF. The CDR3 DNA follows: TGTGCCAGCTCTTCCGGGCTCACCGGGGGGGACGAGCAGTACTTC.

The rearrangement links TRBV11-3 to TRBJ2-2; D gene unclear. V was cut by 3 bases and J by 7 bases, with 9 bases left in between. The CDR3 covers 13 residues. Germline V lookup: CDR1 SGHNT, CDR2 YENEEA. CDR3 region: CASSFGAGGELFF. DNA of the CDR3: TGTGCCAGCAGCTTTGGTGCTGGCGGGGAGCTGTTTTTT.

In DNA, the CDR3 is TGTGCCAGTAGTATAGGGACAGTCGGCCTGAACACTGAAGCTTTCTTT. Its translation: CASSIGTVGLNTEAFF. The rearrangement links TRBV19 to TRBJ1-1; possible D gene TRBD1, 6 bases. The CDR3 covers 16 residues. The V end lost 1 base, the J end lost 0 bases, and 12 bases lay between the germline ends. The germline V gene encodes CDR1 LNHDA and CDR2 SQIVND (reference sequence).

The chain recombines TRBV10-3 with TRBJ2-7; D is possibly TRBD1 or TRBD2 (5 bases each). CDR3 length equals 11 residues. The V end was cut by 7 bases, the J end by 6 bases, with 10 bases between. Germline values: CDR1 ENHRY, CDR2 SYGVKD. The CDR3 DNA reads TGTGCCATCATGGTGGGACGCGAGCAGTACTTC. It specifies CAIMVGREQYF.

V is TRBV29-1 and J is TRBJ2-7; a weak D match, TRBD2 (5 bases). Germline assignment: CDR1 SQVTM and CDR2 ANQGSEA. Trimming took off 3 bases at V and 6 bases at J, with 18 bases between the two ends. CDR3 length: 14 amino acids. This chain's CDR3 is CSVDTGSAGTEQYF. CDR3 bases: TGCAGCGTTGATACGGGCTCGGCGGGTACCGAGCAGTACTTC.

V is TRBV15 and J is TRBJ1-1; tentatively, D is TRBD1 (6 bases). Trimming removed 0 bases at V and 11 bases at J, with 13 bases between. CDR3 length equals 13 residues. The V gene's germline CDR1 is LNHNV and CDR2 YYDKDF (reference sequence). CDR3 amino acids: CATSRDRGTEAFF. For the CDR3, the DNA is TGTGCCACCAGCAGAGATAGGGGGACGGAGGCTTTCTTT. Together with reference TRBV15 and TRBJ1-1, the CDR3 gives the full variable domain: DAMVIQNPRYQVTQFGKPVTLSCSQTLNHNVMYWYQQKSSQAPKLLFHYYDKDFNNEADTPDNFQSRRPNTSFCFLDIRSPGLGDTAMYLCATSRDRGTEAFFGQGTRLTVV.

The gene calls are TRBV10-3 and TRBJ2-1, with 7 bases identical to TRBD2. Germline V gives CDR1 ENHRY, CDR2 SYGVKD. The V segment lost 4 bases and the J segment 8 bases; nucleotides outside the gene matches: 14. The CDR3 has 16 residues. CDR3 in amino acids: CAISGTTSSPTDEQFF. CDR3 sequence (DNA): TGTGCCATCAGTGGAACGACTAGCTCCCCTACAGATGAGCAGTTCTTC.

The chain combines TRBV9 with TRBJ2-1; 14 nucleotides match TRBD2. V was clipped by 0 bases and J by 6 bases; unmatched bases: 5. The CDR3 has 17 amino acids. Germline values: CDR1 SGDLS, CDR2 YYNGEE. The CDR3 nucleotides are TGTGCCAGCAGCGTAGGACTAGCGGGAGGGTTGGGCAATGAGCAGTTCTTC. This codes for CASSVGLAGGLGNEQFF. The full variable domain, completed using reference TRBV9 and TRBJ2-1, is DSGVTQTPKHLITATGQRVTLRCSPRSGDLSVYWYQQSLDQGLQFLIQYYNGEERAKGNILERFSAQQFPDLHSELNLSSLELGDSALYFCASSVGLAGGLGNEQFFGPGTRLTVL.

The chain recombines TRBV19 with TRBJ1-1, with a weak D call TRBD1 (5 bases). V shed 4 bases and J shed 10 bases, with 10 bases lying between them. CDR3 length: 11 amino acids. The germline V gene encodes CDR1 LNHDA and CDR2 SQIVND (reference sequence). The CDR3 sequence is CASSKAGPAFF. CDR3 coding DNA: TGTGCCAGTAGTAAGGCAGGGCCAGCTTTCTTT.

CDR3 amino acids: CASILGQGYNEQFF. The CDR3 bases are TGTGCCAGCATACTAGGACAGGGGTACAATGAGCAGTTCTTC. The chain has TRBV6-1 and TRBJ2-1, with 9 bases matching TRBD1. This CDR3 is 14 amino acids long. Germline-derived CDR1 and CDR2 are MNHNS and SASEGT. V was clipped by 7 bases and J by 4 bases; unmatched bases: 5.

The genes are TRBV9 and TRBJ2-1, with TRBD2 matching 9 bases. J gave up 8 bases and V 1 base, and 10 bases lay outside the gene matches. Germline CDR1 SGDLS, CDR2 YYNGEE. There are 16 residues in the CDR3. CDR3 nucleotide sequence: TGTGCCAGCAGCGTACCGCGGGTAGCGGGAGCAGATGAGCAGTTCTTC. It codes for CASSVPRVAGADEQFF.

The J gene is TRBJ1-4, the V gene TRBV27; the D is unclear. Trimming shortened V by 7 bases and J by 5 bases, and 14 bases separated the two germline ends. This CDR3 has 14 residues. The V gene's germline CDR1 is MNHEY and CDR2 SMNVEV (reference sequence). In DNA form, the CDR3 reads TGTGCCAGCACCTCATGGGAAAGAAATGAAAAACTGTTTTTT. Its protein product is CASTSWERNEKLFF.

The CDR3, as DNA: TGCGCCAGCAGCCAAGATAGAGACAGTTTCACAGATACGCAGTATTTT. It codes for CASSQDRDSFTDTQYF. V is TRBV4-1 and J is TRBJ2-3, with D tentatively TRBD1 (5 bases). This CDR3 contains 16 residues. V was clipped by 0 bases and J by 2 bases, with 12 bases between them. Germline CDR1 reads MGHRA; CDR2 reads YSYEKL.

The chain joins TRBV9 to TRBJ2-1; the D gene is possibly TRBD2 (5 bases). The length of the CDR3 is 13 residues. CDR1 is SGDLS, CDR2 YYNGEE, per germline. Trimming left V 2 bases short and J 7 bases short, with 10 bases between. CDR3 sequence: CASSVEGGNEQFF. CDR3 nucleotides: TGTGCCAGCAGCGTTGAGGGCGGGAATGAGCAGTTCTTC.

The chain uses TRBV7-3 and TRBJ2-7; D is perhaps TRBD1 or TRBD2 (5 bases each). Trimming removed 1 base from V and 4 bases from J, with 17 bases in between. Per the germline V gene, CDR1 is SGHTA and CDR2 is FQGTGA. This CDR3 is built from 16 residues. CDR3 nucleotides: TGTGCCAGCAGCTTAAGCCACACAGGACTGGGGTACGAGCAGTACTTC. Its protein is CASSLSHTGLGYEQYF.

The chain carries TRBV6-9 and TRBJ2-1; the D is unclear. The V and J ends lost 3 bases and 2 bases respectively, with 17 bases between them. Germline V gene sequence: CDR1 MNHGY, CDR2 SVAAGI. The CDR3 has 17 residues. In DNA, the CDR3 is TGTGCCAGCAGTTACCCTAGACCCTTCTACCCCTACAATGAGCAGTTCTTC. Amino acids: CASSYPRPFYPYNEQFF.

Here the CDR3 reads CASSDSRRYEQYF. DNA of the CDR3: TGTGCCAGCAGTGATTCTAGGAGGTACGAGCAGTACTTC. V usage is TRBV6-1 and J usage is TRBJ2-7, with TRBD2 as a possible D gene (5 bases). Germline lookup yields CDR1 MNHNS and CDR2 SASEGT. The CDR3 covers 13 residues. Trimming took 3 bases from V and 4 from J, leaving 10 bases between them.

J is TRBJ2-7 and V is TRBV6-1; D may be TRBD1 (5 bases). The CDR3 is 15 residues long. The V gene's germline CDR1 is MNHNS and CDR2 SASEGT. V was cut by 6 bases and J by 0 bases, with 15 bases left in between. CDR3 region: CASRVYLDSSYEQYF. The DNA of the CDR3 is TGTGCCAGCAGGGTTTATTTAGACAGCTCCTACGAGCAGTACTTC.

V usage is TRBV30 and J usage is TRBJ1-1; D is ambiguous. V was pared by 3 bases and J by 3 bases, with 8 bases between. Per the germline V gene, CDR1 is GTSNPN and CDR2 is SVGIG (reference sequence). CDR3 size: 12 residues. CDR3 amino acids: CAWRPRDTEAFF. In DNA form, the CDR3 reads TGTGCCTGGAGGCCGCGGGACACTGAAGCTTTCTTT.

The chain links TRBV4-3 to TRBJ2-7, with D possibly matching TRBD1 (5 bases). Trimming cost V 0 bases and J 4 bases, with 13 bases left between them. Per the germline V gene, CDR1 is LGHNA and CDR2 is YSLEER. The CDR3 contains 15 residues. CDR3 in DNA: TGCGCCAGCAGCCAAGAGAACGGACAAATATACGAGCAGTACTTC. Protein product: CASSQENGQIYEQYF.

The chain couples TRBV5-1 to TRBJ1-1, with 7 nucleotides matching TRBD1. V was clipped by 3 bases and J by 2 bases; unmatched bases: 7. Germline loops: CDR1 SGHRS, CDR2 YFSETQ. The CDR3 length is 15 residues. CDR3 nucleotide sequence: TGCGCCAGCAGCTCCTCGACAGGGCTTAACACTGAAGCTTTCTTT. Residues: CASSSSTGLNTEAFF. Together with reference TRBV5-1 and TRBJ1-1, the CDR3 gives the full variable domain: KAGVTQTPRYLIKTRGQQVTLSCSPISGHRSVSWYQQTPGQGLQFLFEYFSETQRNKGNFPGRFSGRQFSNSRSEMNVSTLELGDSALYLCASSSSTGLNTEAFFGQGTRLTVV.

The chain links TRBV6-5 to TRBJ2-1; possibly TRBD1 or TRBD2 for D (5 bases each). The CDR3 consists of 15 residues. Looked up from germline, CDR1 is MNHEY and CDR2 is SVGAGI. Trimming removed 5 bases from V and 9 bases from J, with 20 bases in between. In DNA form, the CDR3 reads TGTGCCAGCAGTCTGGGGGTGGACCGTCGCGGTGAGCAGTTCTTC. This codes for CASSLGVDRRGEQFF.

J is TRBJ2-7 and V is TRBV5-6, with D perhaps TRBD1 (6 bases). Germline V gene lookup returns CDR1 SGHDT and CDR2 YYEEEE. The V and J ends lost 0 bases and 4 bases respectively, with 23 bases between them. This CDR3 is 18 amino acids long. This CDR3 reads CASSLGDILSLVSYEQYF. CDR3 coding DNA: TGTGCCAGCAGCTTGGGGGACATCCTAAGCCTTGTGAGTTACGAGCAGTACTTC. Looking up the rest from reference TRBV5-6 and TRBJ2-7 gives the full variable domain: DAGVTQSPTHLIKTRGQQVTLRCSPKSGHDTVSWYQQALGQGPQFIFQYYEEEERQRGNFPDRFSGHQFPNYSSELNVNALLLGDSALYLCASSLGDILSLVSYEQYFGPGTRLTVT.

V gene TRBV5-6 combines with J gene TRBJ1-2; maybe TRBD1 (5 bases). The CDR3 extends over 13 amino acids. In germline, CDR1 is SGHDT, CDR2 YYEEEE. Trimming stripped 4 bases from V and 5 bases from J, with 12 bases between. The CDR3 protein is CASSVAGKYGYTF. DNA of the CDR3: TGTGCCAGCAGCGTCGCAGGGAAGTATGGCTACACCTTC. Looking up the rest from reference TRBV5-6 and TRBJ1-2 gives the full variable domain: DAGVTQSPTHLIKTRGQQVTLRCSPKSGHDTVSWYQQALGQGPQFIFQYYEEEERQRGNFPDRFSGHQFPNYSSELNVNALLLGDSALYLCASSVAGKYGYTFGSGTRLTVV.

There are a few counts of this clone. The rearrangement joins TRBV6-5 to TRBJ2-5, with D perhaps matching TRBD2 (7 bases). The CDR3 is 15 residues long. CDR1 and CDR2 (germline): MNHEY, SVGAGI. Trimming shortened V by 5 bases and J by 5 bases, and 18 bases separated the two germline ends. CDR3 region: CASSPSRGAGETQYF. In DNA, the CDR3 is TGTGCCAGCAGTCCGTCCCGGGGGGCTGGGGAGACCCAGTACTTC.